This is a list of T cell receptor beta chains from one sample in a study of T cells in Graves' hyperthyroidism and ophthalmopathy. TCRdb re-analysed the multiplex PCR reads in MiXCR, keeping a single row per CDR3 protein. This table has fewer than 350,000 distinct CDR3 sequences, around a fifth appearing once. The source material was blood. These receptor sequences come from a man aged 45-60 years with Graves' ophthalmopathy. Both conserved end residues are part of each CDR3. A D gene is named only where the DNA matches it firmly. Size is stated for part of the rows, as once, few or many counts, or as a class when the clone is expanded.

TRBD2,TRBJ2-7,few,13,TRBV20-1,CSAHSGISYEQYF,TGCAGTGCCCATAGCGGGATCTCCTACGAGCAGTACTTC
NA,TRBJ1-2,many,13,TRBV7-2,CASSSQGIDGYTF,TGTGCCAGCAGTTCTCAGGGTATTGATGGCTACACCTTC
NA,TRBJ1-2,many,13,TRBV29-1,CSVSREVVGGYTF,TGCAGCGTCAGCAGGGAAGTTGTGGGTGGCTACACCTTC
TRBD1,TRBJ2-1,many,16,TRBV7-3,CASSLTGGNLGNEQFF,TGTGCCAGCAGCTTGACAGGGGGCAATCTGGGGAATGAGCAGTTCTTC
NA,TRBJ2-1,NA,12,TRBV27,CASSFRPGGLFF,TGTGCCAGCAGTTTTCGTCCGGGGGGCTTGTTCTTC
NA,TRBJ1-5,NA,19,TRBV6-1,CASSEQVTSGRGSNQPQHF,TGTGCCAGCAGTGAGCAAGTGACTAGCGGGAGGGGTAGCAATCAGCCCCAGCATTTT
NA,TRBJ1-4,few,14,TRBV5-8,CASSRETTNEKLFF,TGTGCCAGCAGCCGGGAGACAACTAATGAAAAACTGTTTTTT
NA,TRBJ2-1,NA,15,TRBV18,CASSPLPGVYNEQFF,TGTGCCAGCTCACCGTTGCCCGGGGTCTACAATGAGCAGTTCTTC
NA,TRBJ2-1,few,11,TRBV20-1,CSAPQGGRKFF,TGCAGTGCACCTCAGGGGGGACGGAAGTTCTTC
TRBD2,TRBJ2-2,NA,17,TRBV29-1,CSVVVPSGRFVGGELFF,TGCAGCGTTGTAGTCCCTAGCGGGAGATTTGTAGGCGGGGAGCTGTTTTTT
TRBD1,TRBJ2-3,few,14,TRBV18,CASSRDRAPDTQYF,TGTGCCAGCTCACGGGACAGGGCGCCAGATACGCAGTATTTT
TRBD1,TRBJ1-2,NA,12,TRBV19,CASADRVNGYTF,TGTGCCAGCGCCGACAGGGTTAATGGCTACACCTTC
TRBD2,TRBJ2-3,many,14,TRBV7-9,CASSPGLGPDTQYF,TGTGCCAGCAGCCCTGGACTAGGCCCAGATACGCAGTATTTT
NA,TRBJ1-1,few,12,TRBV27,CAREGKDTEAFF,TGTGCCAGGGAGGGAAAGGACACTGAAGCTTTCTTT
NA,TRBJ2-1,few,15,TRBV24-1,CATSDRDMFYNEQFF,TGTGCCACCAGTGACCGGGACATGTTTTACAATGAGCAGTTCTTC
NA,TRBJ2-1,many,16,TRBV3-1,CASRQVMGGSYNEQFF,TGTGCCAGCCGCCAGGTTATGGGGGGATCGTACAATGAGCAGTTCTTC
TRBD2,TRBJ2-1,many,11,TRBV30,CAWREGEGQFF,TGTGCCTGGCGGGAGGGGGAAGGGCAGTTCTTC
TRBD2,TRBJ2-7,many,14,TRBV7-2,CASSLRSSGYEQYF,TGTGCCAGCAGCTTAAGGTCTAGCGGCTACGAGCAGTACTTC
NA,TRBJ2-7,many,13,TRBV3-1,CASSRRTRGEQYF,TGTGCCAGCAGCCGTCGGACCAGAGGAGAGCAGTACTTC
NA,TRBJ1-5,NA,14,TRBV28,CASSFGAGIQPQHF,TGTGCCAGCAGTTTCGGTGCGGGTATTCAGCCCCAGCATTTT
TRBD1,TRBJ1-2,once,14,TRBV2,CASTGQGKSYGYNF,TGTGCCAGCACCGGACAGGGAAAATCCTATGGCTACAACTTC
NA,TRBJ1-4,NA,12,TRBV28,CASGQGRGKLFF,TGTGCCAGCGGGCAGGGAAGAGGAAAACTGTTTTTT
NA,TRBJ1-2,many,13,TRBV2,CASSEPLGGGYTF,TGTGCCAGCAGTGAACCACTCGGGGGCGGCTACACCTTC
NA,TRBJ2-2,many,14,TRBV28,CASRSDTYTGELFF,TGTGCCAGCAGATCAGACACGTACACCGGGGAGCTGTTTTTT
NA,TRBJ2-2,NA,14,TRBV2,CASSERVDTGELFF,TGTGCCAGCAGTGAAAGGGTTGATACCGGGGAGCTGTTTTTT
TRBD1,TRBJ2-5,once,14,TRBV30,CAWSRGTGQETQYF,TGTGCCTGGAGTAGAGGGACAGGACAAGAGACCCAGTACTTC
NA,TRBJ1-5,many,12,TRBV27,CASSPFGQPQHF,TGTGCCAGCAGTCCGTTTGGGCAGCCCCAGCATTTT
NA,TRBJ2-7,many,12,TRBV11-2,CASPPRTYEQYF,TGTGCCTCGCCACCACGTACCTACGAGCAGTACTTC
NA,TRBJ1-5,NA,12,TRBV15,CATSLGGAAQHF,TGTGCCACCAGCCTAGGGGGGGCAGCCCAGCATTTT
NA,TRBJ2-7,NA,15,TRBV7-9,CASSLASGLGYEQYF,TGTGCCAGCAGCTTAGCGTCTGGCCTGGGCTACGAGCAGTACTTC
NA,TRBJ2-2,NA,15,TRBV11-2,CASSTGSANTGELFF,TGTGCCAGCAGCACAGGTTCCGCGAACACCGGGGAGCTGTTTTTT
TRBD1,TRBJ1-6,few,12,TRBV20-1,CSARQGYSPLHF,TGCAGTGCCCGACAGGGGTATTCACCCCTCCACTTT
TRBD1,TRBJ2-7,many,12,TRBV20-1,CSAMLQGSEQYF,TGCAGTGCTATGTTACAGGGGAGCGAGCAGTACTTC
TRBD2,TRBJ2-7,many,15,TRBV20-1,CSAWTGTIATEAQYF,TGCAGTGCTTGGACCGGGACTATCGCTACCGAGGCGCAGTACTTC
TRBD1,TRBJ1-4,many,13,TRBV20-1,CSARGTGSEKLFF,TGCAGTGCTAGAGGGACAGGGTCTGAAAAACTGTTTTTT
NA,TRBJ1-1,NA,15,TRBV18,CASSPGRDIRTEAFF,TGTGCCAGCTCACCCGGGCGAGACATAAGGACTGAAGCTTTCTTT
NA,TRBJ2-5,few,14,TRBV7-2,CASSSPGSWETQYF,TGTGCCAGCAGCTCACCAGGGAGCTGGGAGACCCAGTACTTC
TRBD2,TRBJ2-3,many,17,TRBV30,CAWKANGASGSRYTQYF,TGTGCCTGGAAGGCCAACGGAGCTAGCGGGAGTCGTTATACGCAGTATTTT
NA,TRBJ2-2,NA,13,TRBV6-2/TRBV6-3,CASRDWNTGELFF,TGTGCCAGCAGGGATTGGAACACCGGGGAGCTGTTTTTT
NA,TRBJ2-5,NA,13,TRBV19,CASQTRDGETQYF,TGTGCCAGCCAGACCCGGGACGGAGAGACCCAGTACTTC
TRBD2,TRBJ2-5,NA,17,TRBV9,CASSVDLAGGQQETQYF,TGTGCCAGCAGCGTAGATCTAGCGGGAGGGCAACAAGAGACCCAGTACTTC
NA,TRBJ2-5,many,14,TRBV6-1,CASTGRVDQETQYF,TGTGCCAGCACCGGCCGGGTGGACCAAGAGACCCAGTACTTC